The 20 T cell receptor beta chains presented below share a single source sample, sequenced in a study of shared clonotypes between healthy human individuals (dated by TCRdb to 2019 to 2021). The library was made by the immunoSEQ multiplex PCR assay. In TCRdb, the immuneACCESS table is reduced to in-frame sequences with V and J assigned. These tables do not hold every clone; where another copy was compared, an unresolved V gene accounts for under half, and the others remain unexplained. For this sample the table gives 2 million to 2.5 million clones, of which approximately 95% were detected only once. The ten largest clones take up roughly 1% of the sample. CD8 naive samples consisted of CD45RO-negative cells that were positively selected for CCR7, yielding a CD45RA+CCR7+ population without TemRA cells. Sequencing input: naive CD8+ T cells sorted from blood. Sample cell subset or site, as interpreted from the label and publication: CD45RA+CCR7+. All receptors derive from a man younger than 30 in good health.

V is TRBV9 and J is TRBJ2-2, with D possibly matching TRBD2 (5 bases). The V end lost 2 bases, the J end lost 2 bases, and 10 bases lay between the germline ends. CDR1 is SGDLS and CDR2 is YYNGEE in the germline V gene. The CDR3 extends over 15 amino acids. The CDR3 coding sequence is TGTGCCAGCAGCGTTCGGGGAGCCAACACCGGGGAGCTGTTTTTT. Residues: CASSVRGANTGELFF.

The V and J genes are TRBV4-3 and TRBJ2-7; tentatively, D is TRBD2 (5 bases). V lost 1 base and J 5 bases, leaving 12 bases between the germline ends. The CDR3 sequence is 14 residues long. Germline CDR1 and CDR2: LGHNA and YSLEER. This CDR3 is CASSQARGGHEQYF. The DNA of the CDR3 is TGCGCCAGCAGCCAAGCACGGGGTGGCCACGAGCAGTACTTC.

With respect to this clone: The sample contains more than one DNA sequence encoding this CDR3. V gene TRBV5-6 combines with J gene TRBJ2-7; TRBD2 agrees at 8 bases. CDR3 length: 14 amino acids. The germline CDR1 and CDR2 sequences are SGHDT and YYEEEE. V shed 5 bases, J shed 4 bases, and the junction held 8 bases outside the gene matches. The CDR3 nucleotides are TGTGCCAGCAGTTACGGTAGCGGGACTTACGAGCAGTACTTC. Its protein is CASSYGSGTYEQYF.

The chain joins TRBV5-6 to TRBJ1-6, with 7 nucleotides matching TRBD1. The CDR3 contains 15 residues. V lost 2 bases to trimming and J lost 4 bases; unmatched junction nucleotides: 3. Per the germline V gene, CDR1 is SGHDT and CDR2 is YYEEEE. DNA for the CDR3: TGTGCCAGCAGCTTCCAGGGGGAGTATAATTCACCCCTCCACTTT. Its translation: CASSFQGEYNSPLHF.

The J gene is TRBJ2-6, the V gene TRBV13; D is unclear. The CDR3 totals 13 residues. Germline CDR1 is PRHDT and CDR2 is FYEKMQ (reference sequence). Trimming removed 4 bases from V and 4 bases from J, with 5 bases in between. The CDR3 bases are TGTGCCAGCAGCTGGTCAGGGGCCAACGTCCTGACTTTC. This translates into CASSWSGANVLTF.

CDR3 coding DNA: TGTGCCAGCAGTTACGAGGGTGAAGGGATATACGAGCAGTACTTC. The encoded protein is CASSYEGEGIYEQYF. The chain uses TRBV6-5 and TRBJ2-7; TRBD2 is a possible D gene (5 bases). Trimming removed 2 bases from V and 4 bases from J, with 15 bases in between. This CDR3 contains 15 residues. From germline, CDR1 is MNHEY and CDR2 SVGAGI.

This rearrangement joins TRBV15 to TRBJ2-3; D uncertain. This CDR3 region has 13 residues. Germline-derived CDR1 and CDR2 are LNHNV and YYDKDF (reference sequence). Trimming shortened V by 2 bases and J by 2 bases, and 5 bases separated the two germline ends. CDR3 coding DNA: TGTGCCACCAGCAGACACGCCACAGATACGCAGTATTTT. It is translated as CATSRHATDTQYF.

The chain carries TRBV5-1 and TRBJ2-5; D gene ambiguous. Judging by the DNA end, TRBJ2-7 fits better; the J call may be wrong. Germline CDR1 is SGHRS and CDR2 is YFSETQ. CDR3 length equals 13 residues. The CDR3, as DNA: TGCGCCAGCAGCTTGGGAAGAGACTACGAGCAGTACTTC. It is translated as CASSLGRDYEQYF.

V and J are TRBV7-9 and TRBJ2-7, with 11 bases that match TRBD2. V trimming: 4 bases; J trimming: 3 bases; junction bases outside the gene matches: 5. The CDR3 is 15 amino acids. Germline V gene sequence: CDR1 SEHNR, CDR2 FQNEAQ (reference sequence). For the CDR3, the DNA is TGTGCCAGCAGCTCGCTAGCGGGAGGATTCTACGAGCAGTACTTC. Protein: CASSSLAGGFYEQYF.

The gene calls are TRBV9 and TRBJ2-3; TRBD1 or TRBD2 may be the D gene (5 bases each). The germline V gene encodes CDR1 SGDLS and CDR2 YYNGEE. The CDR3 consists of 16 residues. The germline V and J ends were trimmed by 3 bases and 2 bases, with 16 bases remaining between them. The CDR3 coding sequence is TGTGCCAGCAGCGCCGAAATAAGGGACCCCACAGATACGCAGTATTTT. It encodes CASSAEIRDPTDTQYF.

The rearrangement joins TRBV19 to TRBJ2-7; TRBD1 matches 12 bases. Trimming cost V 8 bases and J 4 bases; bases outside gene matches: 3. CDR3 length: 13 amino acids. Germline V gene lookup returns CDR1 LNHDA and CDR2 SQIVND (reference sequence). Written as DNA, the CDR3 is TGTGCCAGTGGGACAGGGGGCATTTACGAGCAGTACTTC. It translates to CASGTGGIYEQYF.

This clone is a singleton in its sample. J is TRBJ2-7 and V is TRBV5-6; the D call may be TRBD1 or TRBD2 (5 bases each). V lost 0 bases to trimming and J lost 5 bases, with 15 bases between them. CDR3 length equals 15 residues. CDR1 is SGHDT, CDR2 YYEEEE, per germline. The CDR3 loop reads CASSLAGAGFDEQYF. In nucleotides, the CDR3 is TGTGCCAGCAGCTTGGCCGGGGCTGGCTTCGACGAGCAGTACTTC.

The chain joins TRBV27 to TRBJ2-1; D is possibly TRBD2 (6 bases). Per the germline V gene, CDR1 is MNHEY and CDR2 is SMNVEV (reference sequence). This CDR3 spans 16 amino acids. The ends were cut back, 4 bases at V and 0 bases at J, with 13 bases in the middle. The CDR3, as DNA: TGTGCCAGCAGTTCCCTAGCGCCCATCTCCTACAATGAGCAGTTCTTC. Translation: CASSSLAPISYNEQFF.

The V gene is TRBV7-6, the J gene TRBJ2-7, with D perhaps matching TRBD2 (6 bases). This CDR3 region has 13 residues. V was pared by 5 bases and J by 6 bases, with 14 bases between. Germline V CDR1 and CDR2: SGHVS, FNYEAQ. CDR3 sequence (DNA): TGTGCCAGCAGCCGAGGGGAGGCATTCGAGCAGTACTTC. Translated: CASSRGEAFEQYF.

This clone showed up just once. The CDR3 reads CASGGTSGSGTGELFF. CDR3 DNA: TGTGCCAGCGGAGGGACTAGCGGGAGCGGCACCGGGGAGCTGTTTTTT. The rearrangement links TRBV9 to TRBJ2-2; TRBD2 aligns across 14 bases. This CDR3 has 16 residues. Germline assignment: CDR1 SGDLS and CDR2 YYNGEE. Trimming at V came to 7 bases and at J to 4 bases, leaving 6 bases not matched to a gene.

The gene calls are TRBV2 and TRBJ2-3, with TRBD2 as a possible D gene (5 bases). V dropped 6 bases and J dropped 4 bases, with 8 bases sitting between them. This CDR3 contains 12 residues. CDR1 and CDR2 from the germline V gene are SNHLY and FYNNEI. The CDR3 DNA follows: TGTGCCAGCAGCTGGACTTCAGATACGCAGTATTTT. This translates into CASSWTSDTQYF.

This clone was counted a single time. The CDR3 coding sequence is TGCAGCGTTGAAGGCAGGGAGGAGGACTATGGCTACACCTTC. Its protein is CSVEGREEDYGYTF. The chain joins TRBV29-1 to TRBJ1-2; D perhaps matches TRBD1 (5 bases). The V gene's germline CDR1 is SQVTM and CDR2 ANQGSEA. The CDR3 covers 14 residues. V was cut by 1 base and J by 3 bases, with 12 bases left in between.

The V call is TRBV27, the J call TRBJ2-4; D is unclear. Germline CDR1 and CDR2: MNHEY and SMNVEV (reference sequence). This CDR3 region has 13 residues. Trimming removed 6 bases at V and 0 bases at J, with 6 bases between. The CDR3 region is CASRGLAKNIQYF. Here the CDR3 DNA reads TGTGCCAGCAGGGGTTTAGCCAAAAACATTCAGTACTTC.

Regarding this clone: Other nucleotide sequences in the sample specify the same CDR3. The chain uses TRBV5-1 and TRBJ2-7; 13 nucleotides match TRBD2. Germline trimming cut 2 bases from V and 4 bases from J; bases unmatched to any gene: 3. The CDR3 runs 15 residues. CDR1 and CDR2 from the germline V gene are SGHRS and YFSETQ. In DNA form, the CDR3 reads TGCGCCAGCAGCTTAGGGACTAGCGGGGCGTACGAGCAGTACTTC. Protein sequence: CASSLGTSGAYEQYF.

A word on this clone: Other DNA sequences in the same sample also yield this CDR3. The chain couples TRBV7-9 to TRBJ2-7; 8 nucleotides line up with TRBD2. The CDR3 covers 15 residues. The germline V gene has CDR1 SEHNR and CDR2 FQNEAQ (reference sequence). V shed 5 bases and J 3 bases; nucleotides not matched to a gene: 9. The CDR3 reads CASSPGGAGFYEQYF. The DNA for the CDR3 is TGTGCCAGCAGCCCCGGGGGGGCCGGTTTCTACGAGCAGTACTTC.